The rows below give T cell receptor beta chains drawn from one sample of a study of CD8 T cells in Susac syndrome. TCRdb processed the immunoSEQ multiplex PCR reads anew with MiXCR; each CDR3 protein has one entry. The table lists more than 100,000 distinct CDR3 sequences, nearly 96% of them singletons. Sequencing input: CD4+ T cells from PBMCs. Every receptor here comes from a human donor with Susac syndrome. CDR3s include the opening cysteine and the closing phenylalanine or tryptophan. The order of the fields is J gene, V gene, clone size, D gene, CDR3 DNA, CDR3 protein. The D gene is left open where the match is weak. Clone size is shown for a subset of rows, as once, few, many or a class of expanded clone.

J: TRBJ2-7
V: TRBV11-1
size: NA
D: TRBD1
DNA: TGTGCCAGCAGCTCCGGACAGGGGGGACGCTACGAGCAGTACTTC
CDR3: CASSSGQGGRYEQYF

J: TRBJ2-6
V: TRBV5-6
size: few
D: TRBD1
DNA: TGTGCCAGCAGTAGGACAGGCATCTCTGGGGCCAACGTCCTGACTTTC
CDR3: CASSRTGISGANVLTF

J: TRBJ2-1
V: TRBV29-1
size: NA
D: TRBD2
DNA: TGCAGCGTTTCCGGGACTAGCGAAAATGAGCAGTTCTTC
CDR3: CSVSGTSENEQFF

J: TRBJ2-1
V: TRBV5-1
size: NA
D: NA
DNA: TGCGCCAGCAGCTTGGTTAGGGAGGCGTACAATGAGCAGTTCTTC
CDR3: CASSLVREAYNEQFF

J: TRBJ2-1
V: TRBV4-1
size: NA
D: NA
DNA: TGCGCCAGCAGCCAAGTTGGATCTGAGCAGTTCTTC
CDR3: CASSQVGSEQFF

J: TRBJ2-3
V: TRBV27
size: NA
D: NA
DNA: TGTGCCAGCAGTTCGATCAGGGTTTCAACAGATACGCAGTATTTT
CDR3: CASSSIRVSTDTQYF

J: TRBJ1-5
V: TRBV5-1
size: once
D: NA
DNA: TGCGCCAGCAGCGAGGACAGTTATCAGCCCCAGCATTTT
CDR3: CASSEDSYQPQHF

J: TRBJ2-3
V: TRBV7-2
size: NA
D: NA
DNA: TGTGCCAGCAGCCTAGCCCAGGGAGATACGCAGTATTTT
CDR3: CASSLAQGDTQYF

J: TRBJ1-5
V: TRBV27
size: NA
D: NA
DNA: TGTGCCAGCAGTTTATCACGTAATCAGCCCCAGCATTTT
CDR3: CASSLSRNQPQHF

J: TRBJ1-1
V: TRBV19
size: NA
D: NA
DNA: TGTGCCAGTAGTATAGGGGGGGCCGCGATCCCTTTCTTT
CDR3: CASSIGGAAIPFF

J: TRBJ1-1
V: TRBV30
size: NA
D: TRBD1
DNA: TGTGCCTGGATCCCCGGACAGGGGCGAGGTGAAGCTTTCTTT
CDR3: CAWIPGQGRGEAFF

J: TRBJ1-1
V: TRBV12-3/TRBV12-4
size: NA
D: TRBD1
DNA: TGTGCCAGCAGTTTAGGGGACAGGGTTGAGGCTGAAGCTTTCTTT
CDR3: CASSLGDRVEAEAFF

J: TRBJ2-4
V: TRBV5-4
size: NA
D: NA
DNA: TGTGCCAGCAGCTTGATGGGGGATAAAGCCAAAAACATTCAGTACTTC
CDR3: CASSLMGDKAKNIQYF

J: TRBJ2-3
V: TRBV12-3/TRBV12-4
size: once
D: NA
DNA: TGTGCCAGCAGTTGGCCGGGACACGGCACAGATACGCAGTATTTT
CDR3: CASSWPGHGTDTQYF

J: TRBJ2-3
V: TRBV4-2
size: once
D: NA
DNA: TGTGCCAGCAGCCAAGAGGCTGCACAAAGAGATACGCAGTATTTT
CDR3: CASSQEAAQRDTQYF

J: TRBJ1-1
V: TRBV11-1
size: NA
D: NA
DNA: TGTGCCAGCAGCTTAGGAGAGGGGACTGAAGCTTTCTTT
CDR3: CASSLGEGTEAFF

J: TRBJ1-5
V: TRBV19
size: NA
D: NA
DNA: TGTGCCAGTAGTATCTCACCAGCGGTTATGCCCCAGCATTTT
CDR3: CASSISPAVMPQHF

J: TRBJ2-1
V: TRBV29-1
size: NA
D: TRBD2
DNA: TGCAGCGTCGCCGGGGGGGATCACAACAATGAGCAGTTCTTC
CDR3: CSVAGGDHNNEQFF

J: TRBJ2-1
V: TRBV28
size: NA
D: NA
DNA: TGTGCCAGCAGGCCAGGGACTACAGGGAATGAGCAGTTCTTC
CDR3: CASRPGTTGNEQFF

J: TRBJ2-5
V: TRBV4-1
size: NA
D: TRBD2
DNA: TGCGCCAGCAGCCAAGGGGCTAGCGGGACACAAGAGACCCAGTACTTC
CDR3: CASSQGASGTQETQYF

J: TRBJ2-7
V: TRBV12-3/TRBV12-4
size: NA
D: NA
DNA: TGTGCCAGCGGCCTAAATGGAGCCTACGAGCAGTACTTC
CDR3: CASGLNGAYEQYF

J: TRBJ1-1
V: TRBV29-1
size: NA
D: NA
DNA: TGCAGCGTTGAAGTACCCCACCGGACTGTTCGACTCAAGGACACTGAAGCTTTCTTT
CDR3: CSVEVPHRTVRLKDTEAFF

J: TRBJ2-5
V: TRBV14
size: NA
D: TRBD2
DNA: TGTGCCAGCAGCCAGGGAGGGGTTCCAGAGACCCAGTACTTC
CDR3: CASSQGGVPETQYF

J: TRBJ1-2
V: TRBV6-5
size: NA
D: NA
DNA: TGTGCCAGCACGCGGGAAGGTAGCTATGGCTACACCTTC
CDR3: CASTREGSYGYTF

J: TRBJ2-2
V: TRBV11-2
size: NA
D: NA
DNA: TGTGCCAGCAGCGAAGGGACGTTAGTTAACACCGGGGAGCTGTTTTTT
CDR3: CASSEGTLVNTGELFF

J: TRBJ2-3
V: TRBV9
size: NA
D: NA
DNA: TGTGCCAGCAGCGTAGAGGCCATCCCCGGCAGCGATACGCAGTATTTT
CDR3: CASSVEAIPGSDTQYF